This TCR beta chain came from a study of blood T cell repertoires in COVID-19. Overall study context: The United States, Italy and Spain provided the acute and convalescent COVID-19 samples. The cDNA or gDNA used as material had been derived from T cells, B-cell-depleted T cells, or PBMCs.

From germline, CDR1 is SGHTA and CDR2 FQGTGA. V shed 5 bases, J shed 6 bases, and the junction held 12 bases outside the gene matches. The CDR3 is 16 residues long. Study processing details: Amplifying reference gene primers gave estimates of nucleated cell counts. Sequenced by immunoSEQ multiplex PCR; TCRdb stores in-frame clones only, minus some. V, J and clone size reflect that table, while D and trimming were determined from the DNA. The table shows under 15,000 clones, with 90% occurring only once. The origin of this receptor is a human donor with active COVID-19. The donor label of this sample is uncertain. Sequenced input: peripheral blood. The V gene is TRBV7-3, the J gene TRBJ2-2; 7 nucleotides agree with TRBD1. The CDR3 coding sequence is TGTGCCAGCAGCCCCACCTATACACAGGGGCCCGGGGAGCTGTTTTTT. This gives the protein CASSPTYTQGPGELFF.